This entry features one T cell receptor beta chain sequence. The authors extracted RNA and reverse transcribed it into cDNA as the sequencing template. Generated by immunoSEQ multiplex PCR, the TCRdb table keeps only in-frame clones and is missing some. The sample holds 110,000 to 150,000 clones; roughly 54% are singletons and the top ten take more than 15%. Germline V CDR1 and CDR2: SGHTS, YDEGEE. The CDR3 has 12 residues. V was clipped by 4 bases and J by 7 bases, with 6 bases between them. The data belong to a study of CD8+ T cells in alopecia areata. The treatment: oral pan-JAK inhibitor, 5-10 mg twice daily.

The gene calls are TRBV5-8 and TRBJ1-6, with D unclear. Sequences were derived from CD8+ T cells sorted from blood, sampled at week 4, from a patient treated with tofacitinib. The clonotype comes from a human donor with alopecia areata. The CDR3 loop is CASSRRNSPLHF. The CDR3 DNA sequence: TGTGCCAGCAGCCGACGGAATTCACCCCTCCACTTT.